A selection of T cell receptor beta chains follows, all from one sample in a study of T cells after yellow fever vaccination. TCRdb passed the 5' RACE reads through MiXCR, listing each CDR3 protein once. The sample lists approximately 510,000 distinct CDR3 sequences; 21% were seen once. This material consisted of PBMCs, taken roughly 20 days after the first yellow fever vaccination. These receptors were taken from a man aged 18 to 30 who received the YFV17D yellow fever vaccine. The CDR3 runs from the conserved cysteine through the conserved F or W. A D gene is named only where the DNA matches it firmly. Not all rows give a size; the values are once, few, many and, for expanded clones, a class.

D gene	clone size	V gene	J gene	CDR3 protein	CDR3 DNA
.	.	TRBV20-1	TRBJ2-7	CSARDLGHPYEQYF	TGCAGTGCTAGAGATCTCGGGCATCCCTACGAGCAGTACTTC
TRBD2	few	TRBV5-1	TRBJ2-3	CASSLPLAGISTDTQYF	TGCGCCAGCAGCTTGCCACTAGCGGGTATTAGCACAGATACGCAGTATTTT
TRBD2	.	TRBV19	TRBJ2-5	CASTRLAGEETQYF	TGTGCCAGCACTCGACTAGCGGGGGAAGAGACCCAGTACTTC
.	once	TRBV7-3	TRBJ2-1	CASSLSRVNKQFF	TGTGCCAGCAGCTTAAGCAGGGTCAATAAGCAGTTCTTC
TRBD1	few	TRBV18	TRBJ1-2	CASSPRLDRANYGYTF	TGTGCCAGCTCACCGCGTTTAGACAGGGCGAACTATGGCTACACCTTC
.	.	TRBV18	TRBJ1-5	CASSPRGSDNQPQHF	TGTGCCAGCTCACCACGGGGGAGCGACAATCAGCCCCAGCATTTT
.	.	TRBV28	TRBJ1-2	CASLRTSHYGYTF	TGTGCCAGCCTCCGGACCAGCCACTATGGCTACACCTTC
.	few	TRBV7-2	TRBJ1-1	CASSPSGQQNTEAFF	TGTGCCAGCAGCCCCTCTGGTCAGCAGAACACTGAAGCTTTCTTT
.	.	TRBV5-6	TRBJ2-1	CASSWTPSGNEQFF	TGTGCCAGCAGCTGGACACCAAGTGGCAATGAGCAGTTCTTC
TRBD2	.	TRBV5-1	TRBJ2-3	CASSPSFLSPGGTDTQYF	TGCGCCAGCAGTCCTTCCTTTCTTTCTCCGGGGGGAACAGATACGCAGTATTTT
.	many	TRBV7-2	TRBJ2-1	CASSPSPQGTDEQFF	TGTGCCAGCAGCCCCAGCCCACAGGGGACTGATGAGCAGTTCTTC
.	.	TRBV10-3	TRBJ1-2	CAISAAGNYGYTF	TGTGCCATCAGTGCGGCCGGTAACTATGGCTACACCTTC
.	.	TRBV4-1	TRBJ1-1	CASSQDKGHRIFF	TGCGCCAGCAGCCAAGATAAGGGACACCGGATTTTCTTT
.	.	TRBV3-1	TRBJ2-3	CASSQGRADTQYF	TGTGCCAGCAGCCAGGGTAGGGCAGATACGCAGTATTTT
TRBD1	.	TRBV10-3	TRBJ2-3	CATAWDSATDTQYF	TGTGCCACTGCCTGGGACAGCGCCACAGATACGCAGTATTTT
.	.	TRBV20-1	TRBJ2-6	CSALDVGPGANVLTF	TGCAGTGCTCTGGATGTGGGACCTGGGGCCAACGTCCTGACTTTC
.	.	TRBV5-1	TRBJ2-5	CASSSGSGGTQYF	TGCGCCAGCAGCTCCGGATCTGGGGGGACCCAGTACTTC